The 23 T cell receptor beta chains in this list originate from one sample, sequenced in a study of graft-versus-host responses after intestinal transplantation listed by TCRdb under 2021. The time point tag for this specimen amounts to: cells obtained before transplantation from donor or recipient. The library was prepared using the immunoSEQ multiplex PCR assay. Drawn from immuneACCESS, this table holds only the in-frame rearrangements with V and J called that TCRdb kept. Clones are partly lost; checked studies trace under half to an unresolved V gene and leave the rest unexplained. The sample data list some 110,000 clones, and around 94% of these were observed just once. The top ten constitute roughly 0.24% of the sample. Their antigens are not known. Sequencing used unstimulated CD4+ T cells sorted from spleen or lymph node cells, obtained before transplant. These receptors were obtained from a human donor who was the organ donor for an intestinal transplant.

The chain couples TRBV5-1 to TRBJ2-7; D not resolved. The length of the CDR3 is 12 residues. Germline lookup yields CDR1 SGHRS and CDR2 YFSETQ. V dropped 1 base and J dropped 4 bases, with 6 bases sitting between them. CDR3 region: CASSLIGYEQYF. The CDR3 DNA sequence: TGCGCCAGCAGCTTGATCGGGTACGAGCAGTACTTC.

This sequence joins TRBV5-5 and TRBJ1-2, with 9 bases fitting TRBD1. The CDR3 runs to 14 residues. Germline trimming cut 4 bases from V and 5 bases from J; bases unmatched to any gene: 6. Germline CDR1 is SGHKS and CDR2 is YYEKEE (reference sequence). The CDR3 region is CASSVGQGSYGYTF. The CDR3 bases are TGTGCCAGCAGCGTTGGACAGGGGAGTTATGGCTACACCTTC.

The chain links TRBV11-2 to TRBJ2-5; D gene unclear. CDR1 and CDR2 (germline): SGHAT, FQNNGV. The CDR3 covers 14 residues. With 1 base removed from V and 3 bases from J, the gap between germline ends came to 9 bases. Here the CDR3 reads CASSLVWAKETQYF. In nucleotides, the CDR3 is TGTGCCAGCAGCTTAGTATGGGCAAAAGAGACCCAGTACTTC.

The chain couples TRBV9 to TRBJ2-5, with D possibly matching TRBD2 (6 bases). The CDR3 is made up of 16 amino acids. The V gene lost 0 bases and the J gene lost 5 bases, with 17 bases spanning the gap. Germline assignment: CDR1 SGDLS and CDR2 YYNGEE. CDR3 nucleotides: TGTGCCAGCAGCGTAGAGCTAGCGAGCCCTTGGGAGACCCAGTACTTC. It codes for CASSVELASPWETQYF.

This rearrangement joins TRBV11-2 to TRBJ1-1; D is ambiguous. CDR3 length equals 13 residues. From germline, CDR1 is SGHAT and CDR2 FQNNGV. The V end was cut by 2 bases, the J end by 1 base, with 5 bases between. The CDR3 protein is CASSLYRNTEAFF. As DNA, the CDR3 is TGTGCCAGCAGCTTATATCGGAACACTGAAGCTTTCTTT.

The rearrangement joins TRBV29-1 to TRBJ1-2; possible D gene TRBD1, 5 bases. Looked up from germline, CDR1 is SQVTM and CDR2 is ANQGSEA. The V end lost 4 bases, the J end lost 0 bases, and 9 bases lay between the germline ends. There are 13 residues in the CDR3. CDR3 nucleotide sequence: TGCAGCGTTGGGGGGACCACTAACTATGGCTACACCTTC. Protein sequence: CSVGGTTNYGYTF.

This rearrangement joins TRBV29-1 to TRBJ2-5, with 7 positions matching TRBD1. The CDR3 has 14 residues. With V trimmed by 3 bases and J by 4 bases, 8 bases remained unmatched. Germline loops: CDR1 SQVTM, CDR2 ANQGSEA. The CDR3 DNA follows: TGCAGCGTTGAGAGAGGGAGACAGGGAGAGACCCAGTACTTC. Residues: CSVERGRQGETQYF.

The chain carries TRBV10-3 and TRBJ1-1; 9 bases align to TRBD1. Per the germline V gene, CDR1 is ENHRY and CDR2 is SYGVKD. This CDR3 spans 15 amino acids. Unmatched junction bases numbered 4, after V lost 4 bases and J lost 1 base. The CDR3 reads CAISATGGWNTEAFF. The CDR3 bases are TGTGCCATCAGTGCTACAGGGGGCTGGAACACTGAAGCTTTCTTT.

The genes are TRBV9 and TRBJ1-6; tentatively, D is TRBD1 (5 bases). This CDR3 is built from 17 residues. Per the germline V gene, CDR1 is SGDLS and CDR2 is YYNGEE. V lost 4 bases and J lost 9, with 23 bases in between. The CDR3 DNA reads as TGTGCCAGCAGCTCAGCTGGGGGGGGTGCCGTTCGTTCACCCCTCCACTTT. This translates into CASSSAGGGAVRSPLHF. The whole variable domain, filled in from reference TRBV9 and TRBJ1-6, reads DSGVTQTPKHLITATGQRVTLRCSPRSGDLSVYWYQQSLDQGLQFLIQYYNGEERAKGNILERFSAQQFPDLHSELNLSSLELGDSALYFCASSSAGGGAVRSPLHFGNGTRLTVT.

J is TRBJ2-1 and V is TRBV15; the match to TRBD1 covers 8 bases. Looked up from germline, CDR1 is LNHNV and CDR2 is YYDKDF (reference sequence). The CDR3 covers 15 residues. V was pared by 4 bases and J by 2 bases, with 4 bases of the junction left unmatched. CDR3 residues: CATSTTGVTYNEQFF. The CDR3 bases are TGTGCCACCAGCACGACAGGGGTCACCTACAATGAGCAGTTCTTC.

The V gene is TRBV6-6, the J gene TRBJ2-7; 7 bases fit TRBD1. The CDR3 length is 15 residues. The junction had 3 bases not matched to a gene; V was cut back by 0 bases and J by 1 base. The germline CDR1 and CDR2 sequences are MNHNY and SVGAGI (reference sequence). CDR3 sequence reads: CASSYSYRGSYEQYF. The CDR3 DNA reads as TGTGCCAGCAGTTACTCTTACAGGGGTTCCTACGAGCAGTACTTC.

The chain couples TRBV19 to TRBJ2-7; D is possibly TRBD1 or TRBD2 (5 bases each). The CDR3 is 13 amino acids. Germline CDR1 reads LNHDA; CDR2 reads SQIVND (reference sequence). Trimming shortened V by 5 bases and J by 6 bases, and 14 bases separated the two germline ends. CDR3 nucleotide sequence: TGTGCCAGTAGTGTGGGGGAAAGAAGCGAGCAGTACTTC. Amino acids: CASSVGERSEQYF.

The rearrangement uses TRBV6-5 and TRBJ1-5, with 8 bases that match TRBD1. The CDR3 sequence is 13 residues long. Germline V gene lookup returns CDR1 MNHEY and CDR2 SVGAGI. Trimming cost V 5 bases and J 11 bases; bases outside gene matches: 8. Written as DNA, the CDR3 is TGTGCCAGCAGTAGGACAGGGAGGAAGGCCCAGCATTTT. This encodes CASSRTGRKAQHF.

As for this clone: The junction departs from germline at one end; a sequencing error may be responsible. The sample has other DNA sequences that encode this CDR3 too. The J gene is TRBJ2-1, the V gene TRBV6-6; D is undetermined. This CDR3 contains 12 residues. CDR1 MNHNY and CDR2 SVGAGI come from the germline V gene (reference sequence). CDR3 loop: CASSYSHNEQFF. CDR3 nucleotide sequence: TGTGCCAGCAGTTACTCCCACAATGAGCAGTTCTTC.

This sequence joins TRBV6-5 and TRBJ1-4, with D unresolved. Per germline, CDR1 MNHEY and CDR2 SVGAGI. The CDR3 is 13 amino acids. V gave up 4 bases and J gave up 4 bases, with 7 bases separating them. The chain's CDR3 is CASSSNVNEKLFF. The CDR3 DNA reads as TGTGCCAGCAGTTCCAATGTTAATGAAAAACTGTTTTTT.

This sequence joins TRBV30 and TRBJ2-1; no definite D call. The V end was cut by 0 bases, the J end by 9 bases, with 9 bases between. From germline, CDR1 is GTSNPN and CDR2 SVGIG (reference sequence). This CDR3 spans 12 amino acids. This CDR3 reads CAWSVSFGEQFF. The CDR3 region has the DNA TGTGCCTGGAGTGTTAGTTTTGGTGAGCAGTTCTTC.

V usage is TRBV5-4 and J usage is TRBJ2-3, with D unresolved. Trimming cost V 4 bases and J 1 base, with 10 bases left between them. The CDR3 runs to 14 residues. Germline CDR1 and CDR2: SGHNT and YYREEE (reference sequence). The CDR3 bases are TGTGCCAGCAGCCTGCAAGGGCGCACAGATACGCAGTATTTT. As protein: CASSLQGRTDTQYF.

This chain uses TRBV7-2 with TRBJ1-2; TRBD1 matches 11 bases. V shed 1 base, J shed 7 bases, and the junction held 8 bases outside the gene matches. This CDR3 contains 16 residues. From germline, CDR1 is SGHTA and CDR2 FQGNSA. Here the CDR3 reads CASSLVAGTGGGGYTF. CDR3 sequence (DNA): TGTGCCAGCAGCTTAGTCGCCGGGACAGGGGGAGGTGGCTACACCTTC.

The chain employs TRBV19 and TRBJ1-1; D uncertain. CDR3 length: 13 amino acids. Trimming stripped 5 bases from V and 2 bases from J, with 9 bases between. CDR1 and CDR2 (germline): LNHDA, SQIVND (reference sequence). In DNA form, the CDR3 reads TGTGCCAGTAGTCCCCGACATAACACTGAAGCTTTCTTT. It is translated as CASSPRHNTEAFF.

The DNA for the CDR3 is TGCGCCAGCAGCAATCAGGGATGGGGAATCGGGAAGGCCAATGAGCAGTTCTTC. This translates into CASSNQGWGIGKANEQFF. The chain employs TRBV4-1 and TRBJ2-1; D is tentatively TRBD1 or TRBD2 (5 bases each). V lost 5 bases to trimming and J lost 6 bases, with 26 bases between them. Germline V gene data show CDR1 as MGHRA and CDR2 as YSYEKL. The CDR3 runs 18 residues.

The V gene is TRBV7-6, the J gene TRBJ2-1; 13 bases align to TRBD2. The CDR3 length is 15 residues. J lost 7 bases, V lost 5 bases, and 5 bases had no gene match. In germline, CDR1 is SGHVS, CDR2 FNYEAQ. For the CDR3, the DNA is TGTGCCAGCAGCCTAGTGGGACTAGCGGGGAATGAGCAGTTCTTC. Protein sequence: CASSLVGLAGNEQFF. Drawing the rest from reference TRBV7-6 and TRBJ2-1, the complete variable domain is GAGVSQSPRYKVTKRGQDVALRCDPISGHVSLYWYRQALGQGPEFLTYFNYEAQQDKSGLPNDRFSAERPEGSISTLTIQRTEQRDSAMYRCASSLVGLAGNEQFFGPGTRLTVL.

The chain carries TRBV5-1 and TRBJ1-3; D is unclear. CDR1 is SGHRS, CDR2 YFSETQ, per germline. Trimming removed 0 bases from V and 4 bases from J, with 8 bases in between. The CDR3 is made up of 14 amino acids. CDR3 residues: CASSLGGHGNTIYF. The CDR3 bases are TGCGCCAGCAGCTTGGGAGGGCACGGAAACACCATATATTTT.

The chain is built from TRBV14 and TRBJ2-7, with TRBD2 as a possible D gene (5 bases). CDR1 is SGHDN, CDR2 FVKESK, per germline. The CDR3 totals 14 residues. Trimming shortened V by 1 base and J by 6 bases, and 13 bases separated the two germline ends. This CDR3 is CASSQVGVRGEQYF. CDR3 coding DNA: TGTGCCAGCAGCCAAGTCGGGGTCCGGGGCGAGCAGTACTTC.